The 32 T cell receptor beta chains in this list originate from one sample, sequenced in a study of blood T cells in healthy people across ages. The use of a sample-barcoded 5' primer and a J-beta primer mix characterized a second PCR of 7 to 11 cycles. Using its own MiXCR run on the 5' RACE reads, TCRdb lists one record per CDR3 protein. The table shows about 1.8 million distinct CDR3 sequences, with just under 50% occurring only once. The source material was blood. The receptors were sampled from a woman aged 40 to 50 in good health.

The V call is TRBV20-1, the J call TRBJ1-6, with D possibly TRBD1 on 6 matching bases. The CDR3 sequence is 12 residues long. CDR1 and CDR2 from the germline V gene are DFQATT and SNEGSKA (reference sequence). Trimming stripped 6 bases from V and 7 bases from J, with 10 bases between. The CDR3 sequence: CSAFQGNSPLHF. The CDR3 coding sequence is TGCAGTGCCTTCCAGGGGAATTCACCCCTCCACTTT.

The rearrangement links TRBV3-1 to TRBJ2-5, with TRBD1 matching 9 bases. The end of the DNA fits TRBJ2-7 better, so the J call may be wrong. Per the germline V gene, CDR1 is LGHDT and CDR2 is YNNKEL (reference sequence). CDR3 length equals 18 residues. The CDR3 region is CASSHVSWDRASFYEQYF. The CDR3 DNA is TGTGCCAGCAGCCACGTTTCTTGGGACAGGGCCTCCTTCTACGAGCAGTACTTC.

The V and J genes are TRBV7-2 and TRBJ2-3; 12 bases agree with TRBD2. Trimming at V came to 5 bases and at J to 2 bases, leaving 11 bases not matched to a gene. CDR1 SGHTA and CDR2 FQGNSA come from the germline V gene. This CDR3 comprises 18 residues. The CDR3 sequence: CASSLIPGLAGPTDTQYF. The CDR3 DNA follows: TGTGCCAGCAGCCTCATACCTGGACTAGCGGGGCCCACAGATACGCAGTATTTT.

V usage is TRBV14 and J usage is TRBJ2-7; TRBD2 might be the D (5 bases). The CDR3 is 14 amino acids. The V gene lost 2 bases and the J gene lost 1 base, with 9 bases spanning the gap. Germline CDR1 reads SGHDN; CDR2 reads FVKESK. CDR3 in DNA: TGTGCCAGCAGCCAAATACTAGGTTCCTACGAGCAGTACTTC. Protein sequence: CASSQILGSYEQYF.

The chain combines TRBV4-2 with TRBJ2-5, with 10 nucleotides matching TRBD1. From germline, CDR1 is LGHNA and CDR2 YNFKEQ. V gave up 3 bases and J gave up 0 bases; unmatched junction bases: 7. The CDR3 contains 17 residues. The CDR3 loop is CASSQGTGETYQETQYF. CDR3 DNA: TGTGCCAGCAGCCAGGGGACAGGGGAAACGTACCAAGAGACCCAGTACTTC.

The chain recombines TRBV18 with TRBJ2-4; D is unresolved. The CDR3 runs to 17 residues. Between the trimmed V and J ends, which lost 1 base and 0 bases, there was a span of 13 bases. In germline, CDR1 is KGHSH, CDR2 LQKENI. CDR3 DNA: TGTGCCAGCTCACCACGAGTAACAGTGGTAGCCAAAAACATTCAGTACTTC. This gives the protein CASSPRVTVVAKNIQYF.

This clonotype was observed a handful of times. The gene calls are TRBV28 and TRBJ2-7, with 13 bases matching TRBD2. Losses at the gene ends were 3 bases for V and 5 bases for J; bases not matched to a gene: 10. The CDR3 sequence is 17 residues long. Germline assignment: CDR1 MDHEN and CDR2 SYDVKM. The DNA for the CDR3 is TGTGCCAGCAGTTTGCTACAACTAGCGGGGGGGCCGAACGAGCAGTACTTC. Residues: CASSLLQLAGGPNEQYF.

About this clonotype itself: A much larger clone is a single base away; this may be a read error. V is TRBV4-2 and J is TRBJ2-5; no reliable D call. The CDR3 sequence is 12 residues long. CDR1 is LGHNA, CDR2 YNFKEQ, per germline. V shed 0 bases and J shed 11 bases, with 10 bases lying between them. The chain's CDR3 is CASSQDSDEQYF. In DNA, the CDR3 is TGTGCCAGCAGCCAAGATTCCGATGAGCAGTACTTC.

This clonotype was counted only a few times. CDR3 amino acids: CASSISGGVSEQFF. The DNA for the CDR3 is TGTGCCAGCAGCATTAGCGGGGGGGTTTCTGAGCAGTTCTTC. This chain joins TRBV12-3 or TRBV12-4 and TRBJ2-1, with 11 bases fitting TRBD2. V trimming: 6 bases; J trimming: 9 bases; junction bases outside the gene matches: 7. The CDR3 extends over 14 amino acids.

Only a few counts were recorded for this clonotype. This chain uses TRBV20-1 with TRBJ2-1; D unclear. Germline V gives CDR1 DFQATT, CDR2 SNEGSKA (reference sequence). V lost 6 bases to trimming and J lost 6 bases, with 12 bases between them. The CDR3 is made up of 12 amino acids. The CDR3 DNA reads TGCAGTGCCCGCCTGGTATTCAATGAGCAGTTCTTC. Amino acids: CSARLVFNEQFF.

CDR3 in DNA: TGTGCCAGTAGTATGCGCCGGGACAGTACCGTAGCAGATACGCAGTATTTT. Amino acid sequence: CASSMRRDSTVADTQYF. J is TRBJ2-3 and V is TRBV19; 7 positions match TRBD1. Germline V lookup: CDR1 LNHDA, CDR2 SQIVND (reference sequence). V lost 3 bases to trimming and J lost 4 bases; unmatched junction nucleotides: 13. This CDR3 is built from 17 residues.

The rearrangement joins TRBV20-1 to TRBJ2-1, with 11 nucleotides matching TRBD2. J lost 7 bases, V lost 3 bases, and 5 bases had no gene match. The CDR3 totals 14 residues. CDR1 is DFQATT and CDR2 is SNEGSKA in the germline V gene (reference sequence). The CDR3 DNA follows: TGCAGTGCTAGGGTAGCGGGGGGGCCGAATGAGCAGTTCTTC. This sequence encodes CSARVAGGPNEQFF.

The rearrangement links TRBV7-9 to TRBJ2-4, with unresolved D. CDR3 length: 15 residues. V lost 1 base, J lost 0 bases, and 7 bases lay in between. CDR1 SEHNR and CDR2 FQNEAQ come from the germline V gene (reference sequence). CDR3 amino acids: CASSLVEAAKNIQYF. The CDR3 region has the DNA TGTGCCAGCAGCTTAGTCGAGGCAGCCAAAAACATTCAGTACTTC. The whole variable domain, remainder taken from reference TRBV7-9 and TRBJ2-4, is DTGVSQNPRHKITKRGQNVTFRCDPISEHNRLYWYRQTLGQGPEFLTYFQNEAQLEKSRLLSDRFSAERPKGSFSTLEIQRTEQGDSAMYLCASSLVEAAKNIQYFGAGTRLSVL.

The chain recombines TRBV10-1 with TRBJ2-5; TRBD1 matches 7 bases. CDR3 length equals 14 residues. With V trimmed by 3 bases and J by 5 bases, 6 bases remained unmatched. Germline CDR1 WNHNN, CDR2 SYGVQD (reference sequence). CDR3 protein: CASSDLQGTETQYF. The DNA for the CDR3 is TGCGCCAGCAGTGATCTACAGGGGACGGAGACCCAGTACTTC.

The chain recombines TRBV6-2 or TRBV6-3 with TRBJ2-3; perhaps TRBD1 as D (5 bases). This CDR3 comprises 14 residues. Between the trimmed V and J ends, which lost 6 bases and 1 base, there was a span of 11 bases. Germline lookup yields CDR1 MNHEY and CDR2 SVGEGT. For the CDR3, the DNA is TGTGCCAGCAGACCACCGACAGGCACAGATACGCAGTATTTT. Protein sequence: CASRPPTGTDTQYF.

The J gene is TRBJ2-1, the V gene TRBV7-2, with D perhaps TRBD2 (6 bases). The V and J ends lost 6 bases and 6 bases respectively, with 15 bases between them. The CDR3 length is 14 residues. Germline CDR1 reads SGHTA; CDR2 reads FQGNSA. The CDR3 protein is CASSLWGEGNEQFF. CDR3 nucleotides: TGTGCCAGCAGTTTGTGGGGGGAAGGCAATGAGCAGTTCTTC.

The CDR3 here is CASSILLRDRGYNEQFF. In nucleotides, the CDR3 is TGTGCCAGTAGTATACTATTGAGGGACAGGGGGTATAATGAGCAGTTCTTC. The V call is TRBV19, the J call TRBJ2-1; 11 positions match TRBD1. V lost 2 bases, J lost 7 bases, and 10 bases stayed unmatched. Germline values: CDR1 LNHDA, CDR2 SQIVND (reference sequence). CDR3 length equals 17 residues. The full variable domain, in which reference TRBV19 and TRBJ2-1 provide the parts outside the CDR3, is DGGITQSPKYLFRKEGQNVTLSCEQNLNHDAMYWYRQDPGQGLRLIYYSQIVNDFQKGDIAEGYSVSREKKESFPLTVTSAQKNPTAFYLCASSILLRDRGYNEQFFGPGTRLTVL.

The chain combines TRBV28 with TRBJ2-6; 8 nucleotides agree with TRBD1. From germline, CDR1 is MDHEN and CDR2 SYDVKM. The CDR3 covers 18 residues. V was clipped by 11 bases and J by 1 base; unmatched bases: 16. The CDR3 DNA reads TGTGCCTCGAAACTCGCAGGGGGCGCGGGATCTGGGGCCAACGTCCTGACTTTC. This gives the protein CASKLAGGAGSGANVLTF. The complete variable domain, with remaining parts taken from reference TRBV28 and TRBJ2-6, reads DVKVTQSSRYLVKRTGEKVFLECVQDMDHENMFWYRQDPGLGLRLIYFSYDVKMKEKGDIPEGYSVSREKKERFSLILESASTNQTSMYLCASKLAGGAGSGANVLTFGAGSRLTVL.

This sequence joins TRBV10-3 and TRBJ2-3; D is unresolved. The CDR3 totals 14 residues. The V gene lost 2 bases and the J gene lost 2 bases, with 8 bases spanning the gap. Germline lookup yields CDR1 ENHRY and CDR2 SYGVKD. The CDR3 loop reads CAISEDTYTDTQYF. The CDR3 DNA reads as TGTGCCATCAGTGAGGACACCTACACAGATACGCAGTATTTT.

This chain uses TRBV4-1 with TRBJ1-2; D ambiguous. Trimming removed 2 bases from V and 4 bases from J, with 14 bases in between. Germline assignment: CDR1 MGHRA and CDR2 YSYEKL. The CDR3 length is 15 residues. The CDR3 nucleotides are TGCGCCAGCAGCCAAAGCATAGGGCCCTCCTATGGCTACACCTTC. This sequence encodes CASSQSIGPSYGYTF.

This clonotype was detected ten times or more. The chain combines TRBV7-9 with TRBJ1-2; no firm D call. Germline V gene lookup returns CDR1 SEHNR and CDR2 FQNEAQ (reference sequence). The CDR3 runs to 12 residues. The ends were cut back, 3 bases at V and 3 bases at J, with 5 bases in the middle. This CDR3 reads CASSFGDYGYTF. In nucleotides, the CDR3 is TGTGCCAGCAGCTTTGGGGACTATGGCTACACCTTC.

This clonotype was found once. This chain uses TRBV10-3 with TRBJ2-5, with 10 bases aligning to TRBD2. Germline V lookup: CDR1 ENHRY, CDR2 SYGVKD. Trimming cost V 4 bases and J 11 bases; bases outside gene matches: 19. The CDR3 loop spans 17 amino acids. CDR3 region: CAISAASGGAYSNEQYF. The CDR3 nucleotides are TGTGCCATCAGTGCTGCCAGCGGGGGGGCGTATTCAAATGAGCAGTACTTC.

This rearrangement joins TRBV20-1 to TRBJ2-3; D call uncertain. The CDR3 totals 19 residues. CDR1 is DFQATT, CDR2 SNEGSKA, per germline (reference sequence). With 3 bases removed from V and 3 bases from J, the gap between germline ends came to 28 bases. DNA for the CDR3: TGCAGTGCTAGCGCGCTTGCACCTACTACAGATGAATCGACAGATACGCAGTATTTT. Translation gives CSASALAPTTDESTDTQYF.

This clonotype has a handful of counts. The chain joins TRBV4-3 to TRBJ1-5; D remains unclear. Germline V CDR1 and CDR2: LGHNA, YSLEER. This CDR3 is 15 amino acids long. Trimming left V 4 bases short and J 0 bases short, with 10 bases between. CDR3 protein: CASSPTEDSNQPQHF. For the CDR3, the DNA is TGCGCCAGCAGCCCCACCGAGGATAGCAATCAGCCCCAGCATTTT.

This clonotype was observed a single time. This chain links TRBV20-1 with TRBJ2-5, with 8 bases fitting TRBD1. The CDR3 runs to 13 residues. V lost 2 bases to trimming and J lost 5 bases; unmatched junction nucleotides: 4. Germline V CDR1 and CDR2: DFQATT, SNEGSKA (reference sequence). For the CDR3, the DNA is TGCAGTGCTAGACGGACAGGGTGGGAGACCCAGTACTTC. As protein: CSARRTGWETQYF.

This rearrangement joins TRBV4-3 to TRBJ1-1, with TRBD1 matching over 8 bases. This CDR3 spans 15 amino acids. Germline V lookup: CDR1 LGHNA, CDR2 YSLEER. With V trimmed by 4 bases and J by 3 bases, 7 bases remained unmatched. The CDR3 sequence is CASSLWTGWDTEAFF. The CDR3, as DNA: TGCGCCAGCAGCCTCTGGACAGGGTGGGACACTGAAGCTTTCTTT.

The V gene is TRBV6-1, the J gene TRBJ2-4, with TRBD2 identical over 13 bases. This CDR3 has 17 amino acids. Germline CDR1 is MNHNS and CDR2 is SASEGT. The J segment lost 0 bases and the V segment lost 6 bases, leaving 5 bases of the junction unmatched. The CDR3 protein is CASSRTSGGLAKNIQYF. Here the CDR3 DNA reads TGTGCCAGCAGCCGGACTAGCGGGGGATTAGCCAAAAACATTCAGTACTTC.

This clonotype was recorded a few times. The rearrangement uses TRBV2 and TRBJ2-3, with 7 bases fitting TRBD1. CDR1 is SNHLY and CDR2 is FYNNEI in the germline V gene. The CDR3 length is 14 residues. V lost 6 bases to trimming and J lost 2 bases; unmatched junction nucleotides: 5. The CDR3 sequence is CASRSTGNTDTQYF. The CDR3 nucleotides read TGTGCCAGCAGGTCGACAGGGAACACAGATACGCAGTATTTT.

The chain couples TRBV7-2 to TRBJ1-2; a possible D gene is TRBD1 (6 bases). Trimming cost V 5 bases and J 2 bases, with 18 bases left between them. The CDR3 consists of 16 residues. Germline values: CDR1 SGHTA, CDR2 FQGNSA. In DNA form, the CDR3 reads TGTGCCAGCAGCCCACCATGGGGGGGGCTCAACTATGGCTACACCTTC. Translating gives CASSPPWGGLNYGYTF. Combining the CDR3 with reference TRBV7-2 and TRBJ1-2 gives the whole variable domain GAGVSQSPSNKVTEKGKDVELRCDPISGHTALYWYRQSLGQGLEFLIYFQGNSAPDKSGLPSDRFSAERTGGSVSTLTIQRTQQEDSAVYLCASSPPWGGLNYGYTFGSGTRLTVV.

The chain has TRBV6-5 and TRBJ2-1; a weak D match, TRBD1 (6 bases). CDR3 length: 15 amino acids. Germline loops: CDR1 MNHEY, CDR2 SVGAGI. V dropped 2 bases and J dropped 6 bases, with 14 bases sitting between them. The chain's CDR3 is CASSYLAGVGNEQFF. CDR3 bases: TGTGCCAGCAGTTACCTGGCAGGGGTAGGCAATGAGCAGTTCTTC.

The rearrangement uses TRBV9 and TRBJ2-5; TRBD2 might be the D (5 bases). Per the germline V gene, CDR1 is SGDLS and CDR2 is YYNGEE. The ends were cut back, 4 bases at V and 7 bases at J, with 17 bases in the middle. The CDR3 sequence is 14 residues long. The CDR3 nucleotides read TGTGCCAGCAGCTTAGGACTTGGCCCAGGGACCCAGTACTTC. This translates into CASSLGLGPGTQYF.

The J gene is TRBJ2-2, the V gene TRBV7-2; unclear D gene. Looked up from germline, CDR1 is SGHTA and CDR2 is FQGNSA. There are 14 residues in the CDR3. Trimming removed 5 bases at V and 4 bases at J, with 11 bases between. The CDR3 region is CASSLGYSTGELFF. The CDR3, as DNA: TGTGCCAGCAGCCTGGGGTATTCCACCGGGGAGCTGTTTTTT.